These 2 T cell receptor beta chains came from one sample sequenced in a study of blood T cells in healthy people across ages. Through a sample-barcoded 5' primer and a J-beta primer mix, a second PCR was run for roughly 7 to 11 cycles. TCRdb processed the 5' RACE reads anew with MiXCR; each CDR3 protein has one entry. This table holds 800,000 to 900,000 distinct CDR3 sequences, around two thirds found once. Specimen: blood. These TCRs come from a young man in good health.

This rearrangement joins TRBV29-1 to TRBJ2-1; 9 bases match TRBD2. V trimming: 7 bases; J trimming: 9 bases; junction bases outside the gene matches: 13. Germline V gene lookup returns CDR1 SQVTM and CDR2 ANQGSEA. This CDR3 has 14 amino acids. CDR3 DNA: TGCAGCGGAAGGGGACTAGCCCATGTGGGTGAGCAGTTCTTC. Amino acid sequence: CSGRGLAHVGEQFF.

V is TRBV7-3 and J is TRBJ1-6; D ambiguous. The CDR3 has 13 residues. V was trimmed by 4 bases and J by 5 bases, leaving 6 bases between them. Germline V gene data show CDR1 as SGHTA and CDR2 as FQGTGA. In nucleotides, the CDR3 is TGTGCCAGCAGCTGGTCAGATAATTCACCCCTCCACTTT. Its protein product is CASSWSDNSPLHF.